This is a list of T cell receptor beta chains from one sample in a study of radiation and T cells in renal cell carcinoma. The method was immunoSEQ multiplex PCR; TCRdb's version includes in-frame clones alone and lacks a portion of them. The sample holds approximately 110,000 clones, 82% seen once. The sequenced sample was blood, obtained from a patient whose treatment included radiotherapy and nephrectomy. The receptors were gathered from a woman aged 60-70 years with renal cell carcinoma. CDR3s include the opening cysteine and the closing phenylalanine or tryptophan. A D gene is named only where the DNA matches it firmly. Size is stated for part of the rows, as once, few or many counts, or as a class when the clone is expanded.

TRBV6-1	NA	TRBJ1-5	NA	CASSEASGANQPQHF
TRBV7-2	NA	TRBJ2-4	TRBD2	CASSLVGTSGTGAKNIQYF
TRBV7-9	NA	TRBJ2-1	NA	CASSLILRTYNEQFF
TRBV5-4	NA	TRBJ2-5	TRBD1	CASSSRTGGEGETQYF
TRBV7-9	NA	TRBJ1-1	NA	CASSLDQYPGAFF
TRBV29-1	NA	TRBJ1-2	NA	CSVVGATNYGYTF
TRBV5-1	NA	TRBJ1-1	NA	CASSGSSTGLNTEAFF
TRBV7-9	NA	TRBJ2-6	NA	CASSSISGANVLTF
TRBV7-9	NA	TRBJ2-3	TRBD1	CASSPRQGEADTQYF
TRBV28	NA	TRBJ1-5	NA	CASSPWAGISNQPQHF
TRBV9	NA	TRBJ2-3	NA	CASSATALTDTQYF
TRBV18	few	TRBJ1-1	NA	CASSPAGVGNTEAFF
TRBV6-1	NA	TRBJ2-3	TRBD2	CASSEVLAGPDTQYF
TRBV6-1	NA	TRBJ1-3	NA	CASINRSGNTIYF
TRBV11-3	NA	TRBJ2-3	TRBD1	CASSSGQGTDTQYF
TRBV18	NA	TRBJ1-1	NA	CASSPLGGAGTEAFF
TRBV5-4	NA	TRBJ2-1	NA	CASSLGGALYNEQFF
TRBV6-5	NA	TRBJ2-4	NA	CASTSNRGNIQYF
TRBV7-2	NA	TRBJ2-2	TRBD1	CASSSDRVSGELFF
TRBV5-5	once	TRBJ2-1	TRBD2	CASSLGLAGGGNEQFF
TRBV11-2	NA	TRBJ1-1	NA	CASSLSDTEAFF
TRBV5-8	once	TRBJ1-1	NA	CASSWVVSGGAVTFF